This TCR beta chain was profiled in a study of blood T cell repertoires in COVID-19. Study-level background: PBMCs, B-cell-depleted T cells, or T cells were the source of the cDNA or gDNA that made up the material.

Assay: immunoSEQ multiplex PCR; the TCRdb copy retains only in-frame clones and omits some. Of 370,000 or so clones in the sample, around 87% were seen once. The V gene lost 6 bases and the J gene lost 7 bases, with 18 bases spanning the gap. CDR3 length: 14 residues. Germline V gives CDR1 SGHDN, CDR2 FVKESK. This study enrolled people aged 18 to 89 from about 26 US geographic areas. Participants' reported clinical history set cohort assignment. In Cohort 3, a recovered donor had either two negative PCRs, clearance, or symptom resolution. The receptor was isolated from a man aged 25 to 40 who had recovered from COVID-19. The sequenced sample was PBMCs or T cells enriched from blood (not recorded which). The rearrangement uses TRBV14 and TRBJ1-2; D gene unclear. In DNA form, the CDR3 reads TGTGCCAGCAGACAGACTAGGGAGCGCGGTGGCTACACCTTC. Protein: CASRQTRERGGYTF.